This record covers a single T cell receptor beta chain. V was shortened by 3 bases and J by 4 bases, with 19 bases between the two germline ends. The germline V gene has CDR1 LNHDA and CDR2 SQIVND (reference sequence). This CDR3 region has 18 residues. Clones were read by immunoSEQ multiplex PCR, and TCRdb kept only the in-frame ones, dropping some. The data hold 81,000 or so clones, with 90% to 95% observed a single time. The sample is drawn from a study of OX40 agonist ivuxolimab in advanced cancers. The source of this sequence is an adult with an advanced solid tumor such as melanoma, head and neck, liver or kidney cancer. Source: CD4+ or CD8+ T cells sorted from blood, taken in a trial of the OX40 agonist ivuxolimab. This rearrangement joins TRBV19 to TRBJ1-6; a weak D match, TRBD1 (6 bases). The CDR3 sequence is CASSMGEQGRIYNSPLHF. CDR3 sequence (DNA): TGTGCCAGTAGTATGGGAGAGCAGGGGCGGATATATAATTCACCCCTCCACTTT.